This paragraph reports one T cell receptor (beta chain). Clones were sequenced by immunoSEQ multiplex PCR, and TCRdb holds only the in-frame ones, with some missing. The sample includes about 220,000 clones, about 80% seen only once; the top ten take under 1.5%. This sample was included in a study of blood T cell repertoires in COVID-19. Background on the study: From T cells, B-cell-depleted T cells, or PBMCs came the material, which was cDNA or gDNA.

CDR3 size: 15 residues. After removal of 5 bases from V and 1 base from J, the junction contained 6 bases not matched to a gene. Germline V lookup: CDR1 SGHRS, CDR2 YFSETQ. This chain connects TRBV5-1 to TRBJ1-1, with 9 bases lining up with TRBD1. Sequenced sample: PBMCs or T cells enriched from blood (not recorded which). The sequence was obtained from a woman in her thirties or forties with acute COVID-19. The CDR3 DNA sequence: TGCGCCAGCAGACCTCCGGGACAGGGGAACACTGAAGCTTTCTTT. Protein: CASRPPGQGNTEAFF.